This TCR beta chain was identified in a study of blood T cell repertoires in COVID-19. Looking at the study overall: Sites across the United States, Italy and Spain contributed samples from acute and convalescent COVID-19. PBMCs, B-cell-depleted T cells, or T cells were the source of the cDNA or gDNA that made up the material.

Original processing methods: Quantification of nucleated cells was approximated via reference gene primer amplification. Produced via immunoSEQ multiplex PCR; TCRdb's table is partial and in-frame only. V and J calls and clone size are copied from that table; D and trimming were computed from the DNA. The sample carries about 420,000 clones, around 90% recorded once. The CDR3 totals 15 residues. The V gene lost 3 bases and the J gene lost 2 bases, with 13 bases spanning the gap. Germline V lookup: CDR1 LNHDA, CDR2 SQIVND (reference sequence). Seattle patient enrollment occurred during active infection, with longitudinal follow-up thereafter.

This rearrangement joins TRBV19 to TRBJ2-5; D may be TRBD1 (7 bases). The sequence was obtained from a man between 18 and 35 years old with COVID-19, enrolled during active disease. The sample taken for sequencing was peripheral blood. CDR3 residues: CASSISPGGQETQYF. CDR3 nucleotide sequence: TGTGCCAGTAGTATTAGCCCAGGGGGGCAAGAGACCCAGTACTTC.